A single sample is the source of the 9 T cell receptor beta chains below, sequenced in a study of graft-versus-host responses after intestinal transplantation. What these receptors recognize is not known. Profiled with immunoSEQ multiplex PCR; TCRdb holds only in-frame clones, not every one. The data show just over 95,000 clones, 80% to 95% seen once. Sequenced material: unstimulated CD4+ T cells sorted from spleen or lymph node cells, taken before intestinal transplant. The source of these receptors is a human donor who received an intestinal transplant.

V is TRBV27 and J is TRBJ2-2, with D possibly being TRBD2 (5 bases). Germline values: CDR1 MNHEY, CDR2 SMNVEV (reference sequence). The V end lost 2 bases, the J end lost 3 bases, and 10 bases lay between the germline ends. The CDR3 has 15 amino acids. CDR3 in DNA: TGTGCCAGCAGTTTAAGAGGGCCGTACACCGGGGAGCTGTTTTTT. Translating it yields CASSLRGPYTGELFF.

This chain uses TRBV7-9 with TRBJ2-3; 14 bases are a match to TRBD2. Germline CDR1 and CDR2: SEHNR and FQNEAQ (reference sequence). The length of the CDR3 is 18 residues. The ends lost 4 bases at V and 3 bases at J; junction bases unmatched: 9. The CDR3 loop is CASSSRGLAGVGTDTQYF. DNA of the CDR3: TGTGCCAGCAGCTCCCGGGGACTAGCGGGAGTCGGGACAGATACGCAGTATTTT.

The genes are TRBV5-1 and TRBJ2-1; 7 nucleotides match TRBD2. The CDR3 contains 17 residues. From germline, CDR1 is SGHRS and CDR2 YFSETQ. V shed 0 bases, J shed 4 bases, and the junction held 10 bases outside the gene matches. The CDR3 sequence is CASSLDLREISYNEQFF. The CDR3 coding sequence is TGCGCCAGCAGCTTGGACTTGCGGGAGATTTCTTACAATGAGCAGTTCTTC.

This clone has a handful of counts. The J gene is TRBJ1-1, the V gene TRBV6-1; D perhaps matches TRBD1 (5 bases). Germline assignment: CDR1 MNHNS and CDR2 SASEGT. V shed 6 bases and J shed 4 bases, with 18 bases lying between them. There are 15 residues in the CDR3. The DNA of the CDR3 is TGTGCCAGCAGGATACAGCAGGGAATTCTCACTGAAGCTTTCTTT. This codes for CASRIQQGILTEAFF.

The rearrangement joins TRBV5-4 to TRBJ2-5; D gene ambiguous. This CDR3 has 16 residues. The germline CDR1 and CDR2 sequences are SGHNT and YYREEE (reference sequence). The V end lost 2 bases, the J end lost 4 bases, and 18 bases lay between the germline ends. This CDR3 reads CASSFLGTGTGETQYF. CDR3 DNA sequence: TGTGCCAGCAGCTTCTTGGGTACCGGCACGGGAGAGACCCAGTACTTC.

The V call is TRBV5-6, the J call TRBJ1-1; 10 positions match TRBD1. The junction had 8 bases not matched to a gene; V was cut back by 6 bases and J by 3 bases. CDR1 and CDR2 from the germline V gene are SGHDT and YYEEEE. CDR3 length: 15 residues. In DNA form, the CDR3 reads TGTGCCAGCACCCCCCTGGACAGGGGGGACACTGAAGCTTTCTTT. Protein sequence: CASTPLDRGDTEAFF.

The chain combines TRBV10-3 with TRBJ2-7, with TRBD2 as a possible D gene (5 bases). Per the germline V gene, CDR1 is ENHRY and CDR2 is SYGVKD. The CDR3 extends over 13 amino acids. V dropped 1 base and J dropped 4 bases, with 8 bases sitting between them. The CDR3 sequence is CAISEYEGYEQYF. CDR3 nucleotides: TGTGCCATCAGTGAGTATGAGGGATACGAGCAGTACTTC.

CDR3 bases: TGTGCCGCCACATTCGCGCCGTGGGGGCGAGGTGAAGCTTTCTTT. It specifies CAATFAPWGRGEAFF. The chain is built from TRBV7-2 and TRBJ1-1; perhaps TRBD1 as D (6 bases). Germline V gene data show CDR1 as SGHTA and CDR2 as FQGNSA. Trimming cost V 11 bases and J 7 bases, with 26 bases left between them. The CDR3 sequence is 15 residues long.

J is TRBJ1-4 and V is TRBV15; 7 bases fit TRBD1. CDR1 and CDR2 from the germline V gene are LNHNV and YYDKDF (reference sequence). The CDR3 totals 19 residues. V trimming: 0 bases; J trimming: 7 bases; junction bases outside the gene matches: 17. Written as DNA, the CDR3 is TGTGCCACCAGCAGAGATGAGATATCGCGGACAGGTCGGGGTGAAAAACTGTTTTTT. As protein: CATSRDEISRTGRGEKLFF.